These 30 T cell receptor beta chains originate from one sample sequenced in a study of blood T cells in healthy people across ages. Alongside a J-beta primer mix, a sample-barcoded 5' primer served in a second PCR lasting about 7 to 12 cycles. TCRdb reprocessed the 5' RACE reads via MiXCR and lists one record per CDR3 protein. The data contain 1.5 million to 2 million distinct CDR3 sequences, roughly 49% of them seen just once; the ten biggest clones take up approximately 2.1%. Sequenced sample: blood. The receptors originated from a woman aged 35 to 49 in good health.

The table lists this clonotype with a few counts. This sequence joins TRBV9 and TRBJ2-5; 8 bases are a match to TRBD1. V lost 2 bases to trimming and J lost 5 bases; unmatched junction nucleotides: 11. The CDR3 runs 16 residues. Germline CDR1 SGDLS, CDR2 YYNGEE. CDR3: CASSVDQGAYGETQYF. The CDR3 region has the DNA TGTGCCAGCAGCGTGGACCAGGGGGCCTACGGGGAGACCCAGTACTTC.

This clonotype was seen a few times. CDR3 sequence reads: CASGTNILPYEQYF. In DNA, the CDR3 is TGTGCCAGCGGAACAAATATACTCCCCTACGAGCAGTACTTC. The J gene is TRBJ2-7, the V gene TRBV7-2; D gene unclear. The V end lost 8 bases, the J end lost 2 bases, and 16 bases lay between the germline ends. Germline loops: CDR1 SGHTA, CDR2 FQGNSA. CDR3 length: 14 residues.

This chain uses TRBV7-9 with TRBJ2-1; 7 bases are shared with TRBD2. V was clipped by 8 bases and J by 2 bases; unmatched bases: 6. CDR1 SEHNR and CDR2 FQNEAQ come from the germline V gene (reference sequence). CDR3 length: 14 amino acids. Here the CDR3 reads CASGGRGAYNEQFF. CDR3 DNA sequence: TGTGCCAGCGGAGGGAGGGGAGCCTACAATGAGCAGTTCTTC.

V is TRBV27 and J is TRBJ2-5, with D possibly TRBD1 on 6 matching bases. The CDR3 loop spans 15 amino acids. The germline CDR1 and CDR2 sequences are MNHEY and SMNVEV (reference sequence). The ends were cut back, 5 bases at V and 4 bases at J, with 17 bases in the middle. The CDR3 DNA is TGTGCCAGCAGTCCGGGAATCAGGGGTGGAGAGACCCAGTACTTC. Translated: CASSPGIRGGETQYF.

This clonotype turned up a few times. The chain combines TRBV11-1 with TRBJ2-1; D may be TRBD2 (5 bases). Germline V CDR1 and CDR2: SGHAT, FQDESV (reference sequence). The CDR3 contains 15 residues. Trimming pared 0 bases from V and 8 bases from J, leaving 14 bases between. The CDR3 protein is CASSLAWQVRDEQFF. The CDR3 region has the DNA TGTGCCAGCAGCTTAGCGTGGCAGGTGAGGGATGAGCAGTTCTTC.

This clonotype turned up a few times. The chain uses TRBV7-8 and TRBJ2-3; 9 bases map to TRBD2. The length of the CDR3 is 17 residues. The ends lost 4 bases at V and 1 base at J; junction bases unmatched: 9. The germline CDR1 and CDR2 sequences are SGHVS and FQNEAQ. Here the CDR3 reads CASSSNKIAGGTDTQYF. The CDR3, as DNA: TGTGCCAGCAGCTCAAATAAAATAGCGGGGGGCACAGATACGCAGTATTTT.

The rearrangement links TRBV7-8 to TRBJ2-7; 9 bases map to TRBD2. This CDR3 has 16 amino acids. Per the germline V gene, CDR1 is SGHVS and CDR2 is FQNEAQ. The V and J ends lost 5 bases and 1 base, in that order; junction bases with no gene match: 9. CDR3 in amino acids: CASSPKRRGGSYEQYF. The CDR3 nucleotides read TGTGCCAGCAGCCCAAAGCGGCGGGGGGGTTCCTACGAGCAGTACTTC.

In this sample, this clonotype turned up a few times. The CDR3 here is CASSQTGGNTIYF. The CDR3 nucleotides read TGTGCCAGCAGCCAGACAGGGGGAAACACCATATATTTT. V usage is TRBV7-6 and J usage is TRBJ1-3, with TRBD1 matching 7 bases. J lost 4 bases, V lost 5 bases, and 2 bases had no gene match. The CDR3 loop spans 13 amino acids. The V gene's germline CDR1 is SGHVS and CDR2 FNYEAQ.

The chain recombines TRBV5-1 with TRBJ2-1; D may match TRBD1 or TRBD2 (5 bases each). V lost 4 bases, J lost 2 bases, and 13 bases lay in between. The length of the CDR3 is 15 residues. The germline V gene encodes CDR1 SGHRS and CDR2 YFSETQ. In DNA, the CDR3 is TGCGCCAGCAGCCCTCCGAGGGGCCCCTACAATGAGCAGTTCTTC. Its translation: CASSPPRGPYNEQFF.

The chain couples TRBV7-2 to TRBJ1-6; 9 bases agree with TRBD1. The CDR3 has 16 residues. J gave up 6 bases and V 1 base, and 4 bases lay outside the gene matches. From germline, CDR1 is SGHTA and CDR2 FQGNSA. The CDR3 DNA reads as TGTGCCAGCAGCTTAGAAGGGACAGGGAGTAATTCACCCCTCCACTTT. Translating gives CASSLEGTGSNSPLHF.

This clonotype occurred a few times. The chain recombines TRBV27 with TRBJ1-2; D is unclear. CDR1 is MNHEY and CDR2 is SMNVEV in the germline V gene (reference sequence). V was pared by 8 bases and J by 0 bases, with 16 bases between. There are 15 residues in the CDR3. For the CDR3, the DNA is TGTGCCAGCTCACCAACGGGTAAAGCTAACTATGGCTACACCTTC. Translation: CASSPTGKANYGYTF.

The chain joins TRBV28 to TRBJ2-6; D call uncertain. This CDR3 has 17 residues. Per the germline V gene, CDR1 is MDHEN and CDR2 is SYDVKM. Trimming pared 3 bases from V and 0 bases from J, leaving 12 bases between. The CDR3 loop is CASSFEIWGSGANVLTF. The CDR3 nucleotides read TGTGCCAGCAGTTTCGAGATCTGGGGCTCTGGGGCCAACGTCCTGACTTTC.

This clonotype turned up a few times. The V and J genes are TRBV28 and TRBJ1-2, with TRBD1 matching over 8 bases. The junction had 4 bases not matched to a gene; V was cut back by 6 bases and J by 4 bases. Germline V lookup: CDR1 MDHEN, CDR2 SYDVKM. The CDR3 runs to 13 residues. The CDR3 sequence is CASRTGVTYGYTF. The CDR3 DNA follows: TGTGCCAGCAGGACAGGGGTGACCTATGGCTACACCTTC.

With respect to this clonotype: One end of the junction fails to match germline, which may point to a read error. The chain is built from TRBV10-3 and TRBJ2-7, with a possible D match to TRBD1 (5 bases). The germline gives CDR1 ENHRY, CDR2 SYGVKD. This CDR3 has 14 residues. The CDR3 loop is CAIKPGLASDEQYF. CDR3 DNA sequence: TGTGCCATTAAACCAGGGTTGGCCTCCGACGAGCAGTACTTC.

The rearrangement joins TRBV20-1 to TRBJ1-5; the D is unclear. Between the trimmed V and J ends, which lost 0 bases and 3 bases, there was a span of 12 bases. This CDR3 comprises 15 residues. Germline assignment: CDR1 DFQATT and CDR2 SNEGSKA (reference sequence). CDR3 protein: CSAREGNRPNQPQHF. CDR3 nucleotides: TGCAGTGCTAGAGAGGGGAACAGACCCAATCAGCCCCAGCATTTT.

CDR3: CASSSVQLGSYEQYF. The CDR3 nucleotides read TGTGCCAGCAGTTCGGTCCAGCTAGGTTCCTACGAGCAGTACTTC. This chain connects TRBV12-3 or TRBV12-4 to TRBJ2-7, with D unresolved. The CDR3 is 15 amino acids. V was trimmed by 4 bases and J by 1 base, leaving 14 bases between them.

This chain links TRBV6-5 with TRBJ1-2; D gene ambiguous. Trimming removed 11 bases from V and 6 bases from J, with 25 bases in between. The CDR3 length is 15 residues. The germline CDR1 and CDR2 sequences are MNHEY and SVGAGI. This CDR3 reads CAAVKPRWGKNGYTF. The CDR3 bases are TGTGCCGCAGTCAAACCCCGGTGGGGTAAGAATGGCTACACCTTC.

The CDR3 loop is CASSPQTGLLWETQYF. The CDR3 nucleotides read TGTGCCAGCAGCCCTCAGACAGGGTTACTATGGGAGACCCAGTACTTC. The gene calls are TRBV9 and TRBJ2-5; the match to TRBD1 covers 7 bases. J lost 5 bases, V lost 4 bases, and 14 bases had no gene match. Germline assignment: CDR1 SGDLS and CDR2 YYNGEE. The CDR3 is 16 residues long.

The genes are TRBV9 and TRBJ2-1, with D tentatively TRBD2 (6 bases). V was pared by 0 bases and J by 0 bases, with 10 bases between. The CDR3 is made up of 16 amino acids. The V gene's germline CDR1 is SGDLS and CDR2 YYNGEE. The CDR3: CASSVDSRDSYNEQFF. CDR3 DNA: TGTGCCAGCAGCGTAGATTCGCGGGACTCCTACAATGAGCAGTTCTTC.

This clonotype was seen more than once but under ten times. The V gene is TRBV5-1, the J gene TRBJ2-1, with TRBD1 matching 8 bases. The DNA end is a closer match to TRBJ2-7, so the J assignment may be wrong. In germline, CDR1 is SGHRS, CDR2 YFSETQ. The CDR3 runs to 18 residues. This CDR3 reads CASSRKGTGRNSYNEQYF. In nucleotides, the CDR3 is TGCGCCAGCAGCCGTAAAGGGACAGGCAGAAATTCCTACAATGAGCAGTACTTC.

The chain joins TRBV28 to TRBJ2-4, with TRBD1 matching over 8 bases. CDR3 size: 15 residues. Germline-derived CDR1 and CDR2 are MDHEN and SYDVKM. The V and J ends lost 4 bases and 1 base, in that order; junction bases with no gene match: 3. CDR3 in amino acids: CASSSRTGAKNIQYF. In DNA, the CDR3 is TGTGCCAGCAGTTCCCGGACAGGGGCCAAAAACATTCAGTACTTC.

This clonotype has ten or more counts. The chain is built from TRBV6-5 and TRBJ2-3; D is tentatively TRBD1 or TRBD2 (5 bases each). Germline-derived CDR1 and CDR2 are MNHEY and SVGAGI. The CDR3 runs 15 residues. Deletions cut 6 bases from V and 0 bases from J, with 13 bases between. The CDR3 DNA is TGTGCCAGCAGCCCCGGGACGGCTAGCACAGATACGCAGTATTTT. Amino acid sequence: CASSPGTASTDTQYF.

This clonotype appeared a few times. The rearrangement joins TRBV29-1 to TRBJ1-4; TRBD1 aligns across 11 bases. CDR1 is SQVTM and CDR2 is ANQGSEA in the germline V gene. This CDR3 spans 15 amino acids. Trimming removed 4 bases from V and 2 bases from J; junction bases left unmatched: 3. For the CDR3, the DNA is TGCAGCGTTGGGACAGGGGGCGCGACTAATGAAAAACTGTTTTTT. It yields the protein CSVGTGGATNEKLFF.

The chain combines TRBV9 with TRBJ1-2; D call uncertain. The CDR3 is made up of 14 amino acids. Germline CDR1 is SGDLS and CDR2 is YYNGEE. Between the trimmed V and J ends, which lost 0 bases and 10 bases, there was a span of 16 bases. Here the CDR3 DNA reads TGTGCCAGCAGCGTAGCTCTAGGGAAAGATGACTACACCTTC. It is translated as CASSVALGKDDYTF.

V gene TRBV3-1 combines with J gene TRBJ1-5, with D unresolved. Germline-derived CDR1 and CDR2 are LGHDT and YNNKEL (reference sequence). This CDR3 has 17 residues. The V end was cut by 0 bases, the J end by 3 bases, with 15 bases between. The CDR3 spells CASSQEGVGVFNQPQHF. Here the CDR3 DNA reads TGTGCCAGCAGCCAAGAAGGAGTCGGGGTTTTCAATCAGCCCCAGCATTTT.

The genes are TRBV20-1 and TRBJ2-1, with 12 bases lining up with TRBD1. Trimming took 0 bases from V and 6 from J; bases not matched to a gene: 6. CDR3 length equals 16 residues. CDR1 DFQATT and CDR2 SNEGSKA come from the germline V gene (reference sequence). CDR3 coding DNA: TGCAGTGCTAGAGATGCACGGGACAGGGGGCTCAATGAGCAGTTCTTC. It codes for CSARDARDRGLNEQFF.

The rearrangement uses TRBV20-1 and TRBJ1-2, with a possible D match to TRBD1 (6 bases). CDR3 size: 13 residues. Germline CDR1 and CDR2: DFQATT and SNEGSKA (reference sequence). V was trimmed by 5 bases and J by 4 bases, leaving 14 bases between them. As DNA, the CDR3 is TGCAGTGCTCCGAAGGGGGGAAGCTATGGCTACACCTTC. It encodes CSAPKGGSYGYTF.

The chain couples TRBV27 to TRBJ2-5; D is unresolved. The CDR3 covers 13 residues. Between the trimmed V and J ends, which lost 3 bases and 0 bases, there was a span of 5 bases. Germline lookup yields CDR1 MNHEY and CDR2 SMNVEV (reference sequence). The CDR3 loop reads CASSFLDQETQYF. The CDR3 bases are TGTGCCAGCAGTTTCTTAGACCAAGAGACCCAGTACTTC.

This chain joins TRBV7-8 and TRBJ2-3, with 15 bases lining up with TRBD2. The germline gives CDR1 SGHVS, CDR2 FQNEAQ. With 6 bases clipped from V and 11 bases from J, the junction kept 18 bases outside the gene matches. The CDR3 contains 18 residues. CDR3 amino acids: CASRTGLAGGLTPSGQYF. As DNA, the CDR3 is TGTGCCAGCAGAACGGGACTAGCGGGGGGCCTTACCCCAAGTGGGCAGTATTTT.

The gene calls are TRBV25-1 and TRBJ2-3; perhaps TRBD2 as D (5 bases). V gave up 6 bases and J gave up 6 bases, with 16 bases separating them. The CDR3 is made up of 14 amino acids. Germline assignment: CDR1 MGHDK and CDR2 SYGVNS. The CDR3 bases are TGTGCCAGCAGCCCACTAGAGGTTCCCGATACGCAGTATTTT. It yields the protein CASSPLEVPDTQYF.